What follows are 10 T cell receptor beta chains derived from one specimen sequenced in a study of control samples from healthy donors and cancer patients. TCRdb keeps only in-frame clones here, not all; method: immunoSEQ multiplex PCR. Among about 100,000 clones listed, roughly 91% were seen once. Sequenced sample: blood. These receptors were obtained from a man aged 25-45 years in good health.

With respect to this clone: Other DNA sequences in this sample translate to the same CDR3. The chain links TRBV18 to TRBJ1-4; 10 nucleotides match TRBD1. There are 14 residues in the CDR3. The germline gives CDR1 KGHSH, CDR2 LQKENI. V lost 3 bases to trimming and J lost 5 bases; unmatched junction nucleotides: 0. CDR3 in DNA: TGTGCCAGCTCACCGGGACAGGGGAATGAAAAACTGTTTTTT. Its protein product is CASSPGQGNEKLFF. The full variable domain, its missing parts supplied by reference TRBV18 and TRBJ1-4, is NAGVMQNPRHLVRRRGQEARLRCSPMKGHSHVYWYRQLPEEGLKFMVYLQKENIIDESGMPKERFSAEFPKEGPSILRIQQVVRGDSAAYFCASSPGQGNEKLFFGSGTQLSVL.

In nucleotides, the CDR3 is TGTGCCAGCAGTTTATGGGCAGGATCAACTAATGAAAAACTGTTTTTT. Its protein product is CASSLWAGSTNEKLFF. The genes are TRBV28 and TRBJ1-4; D not certain. The CDR3 consists of 16 residues. V dropped 0 bases and J dropped 0 bases, with 8 bases sitting between them. CDR1 is MDHEN, CDR2 SYDVKM, per germline.

The CDR3 DNA reads as TGCGCCAGCAGCCAAGATCGACAGGGGAATTCACCCCTCCACTTT. Its protein product is CASSQDRQGNSPLHF. The chain has TRBV4-1 and TRBJ1-6, with TRBD1 identical over 8 bases. The CDR3 spans 15 residues. Germline V gene sequence: CDR1 MGHRA, CDR2 YSYEKL. The V and J ends lost 0 bases and 7 bases, in that order; junction bases with no gene match: 2.

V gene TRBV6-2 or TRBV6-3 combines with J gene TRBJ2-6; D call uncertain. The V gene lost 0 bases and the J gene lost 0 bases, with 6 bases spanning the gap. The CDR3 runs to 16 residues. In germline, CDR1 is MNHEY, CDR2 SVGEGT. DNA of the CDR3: TGTGCCAGCAGTTACTCCGGCTTCTCTGGGGCCAACGTCCTGACTTTC. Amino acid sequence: CASSYSGFSGANVLTF.

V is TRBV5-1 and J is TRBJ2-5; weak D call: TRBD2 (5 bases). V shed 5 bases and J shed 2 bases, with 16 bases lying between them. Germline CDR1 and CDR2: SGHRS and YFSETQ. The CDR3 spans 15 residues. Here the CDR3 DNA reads TGCGCCAGCAGGCTAGGGCGGGTCGAACAAGAGACCCAGTACTTC. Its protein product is CASRLGRVEQETQYF.

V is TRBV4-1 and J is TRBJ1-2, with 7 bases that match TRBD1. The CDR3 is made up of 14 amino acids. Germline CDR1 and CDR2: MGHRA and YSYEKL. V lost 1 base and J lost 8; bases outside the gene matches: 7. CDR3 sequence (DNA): TGCGCCAGCAGCCAAGTAAACAGGGGTAAGGGCTACACCTTC. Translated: CASSQVNRGKGYTF.

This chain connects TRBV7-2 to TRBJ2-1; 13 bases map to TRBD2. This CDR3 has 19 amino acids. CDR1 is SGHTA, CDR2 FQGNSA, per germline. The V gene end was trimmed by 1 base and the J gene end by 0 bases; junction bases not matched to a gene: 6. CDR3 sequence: CASSLGGTSGTSSYNEQFF. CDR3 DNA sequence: TGTGCCAGCAGCTTAGGTGGGACTAGCGGGACTAGCTCCTACAATGAGCAGTTCTTC.

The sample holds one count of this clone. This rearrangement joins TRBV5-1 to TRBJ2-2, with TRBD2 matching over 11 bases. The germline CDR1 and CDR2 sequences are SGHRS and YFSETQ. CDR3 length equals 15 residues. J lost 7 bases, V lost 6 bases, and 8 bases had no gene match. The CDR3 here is CASMDTSGSGGELFF. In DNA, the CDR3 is TGCGCCAGCATGGATACTAGCGGGAGTGGCGGGGAGCTGTTTTTT. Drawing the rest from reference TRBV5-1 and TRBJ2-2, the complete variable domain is KAGVTQTPRYLIKTRGQQVTLSCSPISGHRSVSWYQQTPGQGLQFLFEYFSETQRNKGNFPGRFSGRQFSNSRSEMNVSTLELGDSALYLCASMDTSGSGGELFFGEGSRLTVL.

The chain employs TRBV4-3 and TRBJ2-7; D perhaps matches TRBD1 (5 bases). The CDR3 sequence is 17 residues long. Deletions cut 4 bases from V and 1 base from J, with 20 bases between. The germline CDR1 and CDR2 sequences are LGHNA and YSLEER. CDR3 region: CASSPLPAGPSSYEQYF. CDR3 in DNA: TGCGCCAGCAGCCCCCTCCCCGCAGGGCCCTCGTCCTACGAGCAGTACTTC.

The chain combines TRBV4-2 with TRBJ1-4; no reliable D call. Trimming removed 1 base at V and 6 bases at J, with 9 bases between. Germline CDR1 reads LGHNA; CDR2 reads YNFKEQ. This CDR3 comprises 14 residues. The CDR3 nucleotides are TGTGCCAGCAGCCAAGGGGGTCGGGATGAAAAACTGTTTTTT. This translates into CASSQGGRDEKLFF.